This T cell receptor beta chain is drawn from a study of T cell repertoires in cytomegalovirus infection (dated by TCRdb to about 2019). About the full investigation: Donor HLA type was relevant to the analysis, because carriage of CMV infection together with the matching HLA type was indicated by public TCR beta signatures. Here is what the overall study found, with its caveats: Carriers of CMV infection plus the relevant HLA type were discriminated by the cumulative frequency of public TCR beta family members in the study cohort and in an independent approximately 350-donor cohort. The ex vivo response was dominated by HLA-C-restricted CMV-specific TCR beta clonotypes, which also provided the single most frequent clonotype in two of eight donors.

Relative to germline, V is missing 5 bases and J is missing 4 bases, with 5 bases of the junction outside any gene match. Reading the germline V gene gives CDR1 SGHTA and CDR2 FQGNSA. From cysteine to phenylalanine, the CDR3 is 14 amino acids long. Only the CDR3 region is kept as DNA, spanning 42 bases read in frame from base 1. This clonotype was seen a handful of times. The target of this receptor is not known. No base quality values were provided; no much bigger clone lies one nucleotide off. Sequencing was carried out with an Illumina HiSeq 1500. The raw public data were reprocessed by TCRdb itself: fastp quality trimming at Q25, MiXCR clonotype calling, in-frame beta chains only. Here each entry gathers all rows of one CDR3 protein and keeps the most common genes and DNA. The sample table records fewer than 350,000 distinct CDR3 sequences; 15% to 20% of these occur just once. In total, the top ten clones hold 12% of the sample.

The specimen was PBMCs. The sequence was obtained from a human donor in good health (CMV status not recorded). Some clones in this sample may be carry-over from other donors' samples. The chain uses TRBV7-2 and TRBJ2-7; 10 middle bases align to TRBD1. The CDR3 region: CASSPTGGRYEQYF. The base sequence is TGTGCCAGCAGCCCGACAGGGGGCCGGTACGAGCAGTACTTC.